The clone carrying this T cell receptor (beta chain) was found a few times. Antigen unknown. In the PCR, 60 Vbeta and 13 Jbeta primers were used. Data came from immunoSEQ multiplex PCR; TCRdb stores just in-frame clones and leaves some out. The sample yields some 130,000 clones, approximately 80% seen once. The data originate from a study of cytomegalovirus exposure and HLA in healthy donors. Study-wide points: Judged likely to be a sequencing artifact was a cluster of highly shared sequence variants.

With 6 bases clipped from V and 6 bases from J, the junction kept 1 base outside the gene matches. Germline CDR1 reads ENHRY; CDR2 reads SYGVKD. CDR3 length equals 12 residues. The chain carries TRBV10-3 and TRBJ2-1, with TRBD1 matching 8 bases. Sequencing was done on a sample of PBMCs. The TCR originated in a woman aged 40 to 50 in good health and CMV-seropositive. CDR3 loop: CAISTGGNEQFF. For the CDR3, the DNA is TGTGCCATCAGCACAGGGGGCAATGAGCAGTTCTTC.